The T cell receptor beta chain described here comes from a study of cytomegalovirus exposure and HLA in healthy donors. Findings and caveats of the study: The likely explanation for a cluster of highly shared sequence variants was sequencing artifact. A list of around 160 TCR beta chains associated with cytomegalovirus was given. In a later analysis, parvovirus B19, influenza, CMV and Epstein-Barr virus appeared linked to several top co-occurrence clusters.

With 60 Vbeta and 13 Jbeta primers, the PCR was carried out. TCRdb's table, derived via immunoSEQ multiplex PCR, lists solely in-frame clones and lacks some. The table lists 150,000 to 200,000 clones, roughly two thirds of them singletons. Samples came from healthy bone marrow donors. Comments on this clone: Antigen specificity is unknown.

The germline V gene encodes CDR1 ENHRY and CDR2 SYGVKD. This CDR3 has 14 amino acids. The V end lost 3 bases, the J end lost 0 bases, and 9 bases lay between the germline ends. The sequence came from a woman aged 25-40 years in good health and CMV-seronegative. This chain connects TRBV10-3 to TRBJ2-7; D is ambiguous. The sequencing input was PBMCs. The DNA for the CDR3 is TGTGCCATCAGTGAAGAGAGGAGCTCCTACGAGCAGTACTTC. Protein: CAISEERSSYEQYF.